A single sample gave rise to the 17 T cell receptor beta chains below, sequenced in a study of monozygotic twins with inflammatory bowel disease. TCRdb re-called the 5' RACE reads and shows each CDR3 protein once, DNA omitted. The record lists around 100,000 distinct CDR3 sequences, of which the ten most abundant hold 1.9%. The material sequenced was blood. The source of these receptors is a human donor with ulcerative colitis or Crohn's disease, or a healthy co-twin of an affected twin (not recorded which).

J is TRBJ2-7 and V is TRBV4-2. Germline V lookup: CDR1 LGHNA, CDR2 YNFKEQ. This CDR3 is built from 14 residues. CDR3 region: CASSQEVWAYEQYF.

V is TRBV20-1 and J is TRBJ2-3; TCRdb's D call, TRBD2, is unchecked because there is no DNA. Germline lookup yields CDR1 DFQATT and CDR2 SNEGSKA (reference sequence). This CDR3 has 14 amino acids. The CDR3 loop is CSARLAGRTDTQYF.

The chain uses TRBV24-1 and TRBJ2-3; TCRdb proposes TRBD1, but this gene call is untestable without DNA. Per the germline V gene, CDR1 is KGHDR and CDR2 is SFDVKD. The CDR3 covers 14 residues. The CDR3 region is CATSDLGGSYTQYF.

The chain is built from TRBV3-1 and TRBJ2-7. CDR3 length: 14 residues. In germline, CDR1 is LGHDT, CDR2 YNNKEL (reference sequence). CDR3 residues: CASSQWSSWGEQYF.

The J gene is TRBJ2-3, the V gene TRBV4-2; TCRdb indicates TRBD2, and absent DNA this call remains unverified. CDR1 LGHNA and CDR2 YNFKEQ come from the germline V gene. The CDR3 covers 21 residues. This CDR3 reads CASSQVETSGPLGGMTDTQYF.

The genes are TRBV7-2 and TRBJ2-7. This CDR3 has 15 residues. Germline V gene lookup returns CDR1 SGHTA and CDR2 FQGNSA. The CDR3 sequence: CASSLVGPNLYEQYF. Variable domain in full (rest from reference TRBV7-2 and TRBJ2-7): GAGVSQSPSNKVTEKGKDVELRCDPISGHTALYWYRQSLGQGLEFLIYFQGNSAPDKSGLPSDRFSAERTGGSVSTLTIQRTQQEDSAVYLCASSLVGPNLYEQYFGPGTRLTVT.

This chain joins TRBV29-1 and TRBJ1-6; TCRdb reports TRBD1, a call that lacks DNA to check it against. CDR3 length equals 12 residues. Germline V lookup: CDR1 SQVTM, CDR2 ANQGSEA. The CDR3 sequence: CSVGTGNSPLHF. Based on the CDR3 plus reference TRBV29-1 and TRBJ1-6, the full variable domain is SAVISQKPSRDICQRGTSLTIQCQVDSQVTMMFWYRQQPGQSLTLIATANQGSEATYESGFVIDKFPISRPNLTFSTLTVSNMSPEDSSIYLCSVGTGNSPLHFGNGTRLTVT.

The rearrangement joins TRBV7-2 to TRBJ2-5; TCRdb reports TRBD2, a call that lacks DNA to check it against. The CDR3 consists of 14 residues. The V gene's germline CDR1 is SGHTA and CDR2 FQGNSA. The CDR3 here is CASSYQRGGETQYF.

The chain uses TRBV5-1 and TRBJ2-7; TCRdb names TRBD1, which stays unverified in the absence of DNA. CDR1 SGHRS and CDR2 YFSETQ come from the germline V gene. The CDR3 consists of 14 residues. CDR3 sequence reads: CASSPGHTTYEQYF.

The CDR3 protein is CASSSGGVKNIQYF. The chain links TRBV7-8 to TRBJ2-4; lacking DNA, the TRBD2 call made by TCRdb goes unchecked. This CDR3 contains 14 residues. Per the germline V gene, CDR1 is SGHVS and CDR2 is FQNEAQ.

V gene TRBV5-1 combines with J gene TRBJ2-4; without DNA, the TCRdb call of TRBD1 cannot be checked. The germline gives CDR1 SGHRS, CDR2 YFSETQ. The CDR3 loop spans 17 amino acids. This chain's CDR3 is CASSPGQAAGAKNIQYF.

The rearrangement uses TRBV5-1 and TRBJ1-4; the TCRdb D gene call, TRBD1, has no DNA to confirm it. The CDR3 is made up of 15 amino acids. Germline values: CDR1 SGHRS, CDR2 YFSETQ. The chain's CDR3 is CASSSSTGGGEILFF.

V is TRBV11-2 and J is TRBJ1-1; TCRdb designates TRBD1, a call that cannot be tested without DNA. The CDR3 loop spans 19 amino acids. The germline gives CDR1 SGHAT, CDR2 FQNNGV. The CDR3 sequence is CASSPEWVGGYLWGTEAFF.

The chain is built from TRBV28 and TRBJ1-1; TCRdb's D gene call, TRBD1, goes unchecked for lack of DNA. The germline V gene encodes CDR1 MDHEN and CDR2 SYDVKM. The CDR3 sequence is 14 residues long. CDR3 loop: CASSFGGRGTEAFF.

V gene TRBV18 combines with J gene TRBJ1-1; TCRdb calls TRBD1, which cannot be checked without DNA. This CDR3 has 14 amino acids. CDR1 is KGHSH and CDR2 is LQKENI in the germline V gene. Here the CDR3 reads CASSPTYRETEAFF.

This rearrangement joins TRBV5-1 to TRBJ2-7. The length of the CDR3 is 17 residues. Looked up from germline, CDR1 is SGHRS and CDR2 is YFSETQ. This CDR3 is CASSLGTVTQVTYEQYF.

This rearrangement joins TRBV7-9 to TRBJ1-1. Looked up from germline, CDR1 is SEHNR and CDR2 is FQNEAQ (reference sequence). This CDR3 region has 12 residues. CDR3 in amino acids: CASTRRPPEAFF.